This TCR beta chain was retrieved from a study of lymphopenia after photon versus proton radiotherapy. General observations from the study: A bigger post-nadir fall in TCR diversity correlated inversely with survival time in deceased patients. After the lymphocyte nadir, photon-treated repertoires showed oligoclonal expansion, especially of CD8+ Temra cells. Under photons, naive T cells and diversity fell while effector/memory populations rose. Only patients who died were analyzed for survival; proton advantage is unproven.

With respect to this clone: Its antigen is unknown.

Sequencing was performed with immunoSEQ multiplex PCR; in TCRdb, only in-frame clones are kept and a portion is missing. The sample holds around 25,000 clones, more than 70% seen once. V lost 4 bases and J lost 5, with 16 bases in between. The germline gives CDR1 SGHRS, CDR2 YFSETQ. This CDR3 region has 14 residues. This receptor was taken from a man aged 25 to 45 with gastric cancer. V gene TRBV5-1 combines with J gene TRBJ2-7; D remains ambiguous. The sample was peripheral blood, taken from a patient treated with photon-based radiotherapy. The CDR3 bases are TGCGCCAGCAGCCCCCAAGAGGATGATGACGAGCAGTACTTC. This gives the protein CASSPQEDDDEQYF.